This T cell receptor beta chain originates from a study of T cells after yellow fever vaccination. The wider study: Fractions containing few cells were prepared with SMART-Seq v4 Ultra Low Input. Study-level findings and limits: Of the clonotypes, a small share occurred in both CD4 and CD8 compartments. Most clones from primary vaccination were detected again post-booster (approximately 97% CD4, 70% to 90% CD8). FACS-sorted repertoires might harbor abundant contaminating clonotypes from the bulk population.

The germline V gene has CDR1 MDHEN and CDR2 SYDVKM. This CDR3 has 14 amino acids. V shed 5 bases and J shed 3 bases, with 14 bases lying between them. Details on this clonotype: Its specificity is unknown.

Using its own MiXCR run on the 5' RACE reads, TCRdb lists one record per CDR3 protein. Found here are 250,000 to 400,000 distinct CDR3 sequences, 4.1% of them singletons; the top ten hold approximately 23%. The V call is TRBV28, the J call TRBJ2-7; D perhaps matches TRBD2 (5 bases). The material sequenced was PBMCs, taken 5 days after the yellow fever booster vaccination. The receptor's source is a man aged 18 to 30 who received the YFV17D yellow fever vaccine. The CDR3 sequence is CASSADNDYYEQYV. The CDR3 coding sequence is TGTGCCAGCAGTGCAGACAACGACTACTACGAGCAGTACGTC.